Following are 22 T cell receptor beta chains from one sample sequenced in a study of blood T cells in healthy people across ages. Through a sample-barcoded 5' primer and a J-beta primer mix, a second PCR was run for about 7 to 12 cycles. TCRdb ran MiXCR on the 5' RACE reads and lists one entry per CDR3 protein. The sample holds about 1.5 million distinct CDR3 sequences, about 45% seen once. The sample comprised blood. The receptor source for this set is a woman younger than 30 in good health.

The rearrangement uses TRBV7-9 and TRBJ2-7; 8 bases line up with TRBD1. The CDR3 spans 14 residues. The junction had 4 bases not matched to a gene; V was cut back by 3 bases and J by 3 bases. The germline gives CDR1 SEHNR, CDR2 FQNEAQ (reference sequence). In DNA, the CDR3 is TGTGCCAGCAGCTTCGCCGGACAGGGCTACGAGCAGTACTTC. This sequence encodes CASSFAGQGYEQYF.

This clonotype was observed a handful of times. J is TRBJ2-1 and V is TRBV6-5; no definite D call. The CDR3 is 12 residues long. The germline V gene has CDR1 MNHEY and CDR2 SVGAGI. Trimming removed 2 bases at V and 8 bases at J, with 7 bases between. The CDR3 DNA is TGTGCCAGCAGTTACGGACGCTATGAGCAGTTCTTC. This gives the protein CASSYGRYEQFF.

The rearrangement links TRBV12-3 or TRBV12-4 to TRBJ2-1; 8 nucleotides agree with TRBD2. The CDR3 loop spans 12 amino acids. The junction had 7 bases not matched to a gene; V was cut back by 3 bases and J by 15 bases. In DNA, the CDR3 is TGTGCCAGCAGTTTCGGGGGGGCGGAGAGGTTCTTC. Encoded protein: CASSFGGAERFF.

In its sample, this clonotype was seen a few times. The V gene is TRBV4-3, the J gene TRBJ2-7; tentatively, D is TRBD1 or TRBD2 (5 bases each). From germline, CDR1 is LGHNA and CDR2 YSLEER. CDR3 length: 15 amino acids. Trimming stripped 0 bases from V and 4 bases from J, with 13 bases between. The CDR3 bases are TGCGCCAGCAGCCAAGACCGGGACCACTTTTACGAGCAGTACTTC. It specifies CASSQDRDHFYEQYF.

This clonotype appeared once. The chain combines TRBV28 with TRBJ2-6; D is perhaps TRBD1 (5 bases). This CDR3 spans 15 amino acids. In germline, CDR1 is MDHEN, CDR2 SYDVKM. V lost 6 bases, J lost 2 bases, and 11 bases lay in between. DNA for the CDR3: TGTGCCAGCAGCCTGGACATCACTGGGGCCAACGTCCTGACTTTC. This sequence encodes CASSLDITGANVLTF.

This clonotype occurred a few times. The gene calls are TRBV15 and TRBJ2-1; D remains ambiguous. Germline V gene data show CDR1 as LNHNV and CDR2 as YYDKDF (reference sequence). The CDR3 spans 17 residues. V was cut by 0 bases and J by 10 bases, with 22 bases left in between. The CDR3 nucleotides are TGTGCCACCAGCAGAGATCATATCGCCAGCCAGATTTTGGAGCAGTTCTTC. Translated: CATSRDHIASQILEQFF.

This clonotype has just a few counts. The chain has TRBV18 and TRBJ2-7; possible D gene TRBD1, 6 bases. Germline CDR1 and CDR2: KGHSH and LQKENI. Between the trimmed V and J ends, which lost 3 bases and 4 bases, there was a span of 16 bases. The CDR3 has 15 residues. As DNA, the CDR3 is TGTGCCAGCTCACCGGACAGAAGCCCGAAGTACGAGCAGTACTTC. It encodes CASSPDRSPKYEQYF.

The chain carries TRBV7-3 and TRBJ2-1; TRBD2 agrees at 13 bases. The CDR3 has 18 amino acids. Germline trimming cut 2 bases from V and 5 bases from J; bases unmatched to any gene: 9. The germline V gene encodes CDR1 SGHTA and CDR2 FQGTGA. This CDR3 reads CASSLYSRLAGGDNEQFF. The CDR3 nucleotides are TGTGCCAGCAGCTTATATTCCCGACTAGCGGGAGGCGACAATGAGCAGTTCTTC.

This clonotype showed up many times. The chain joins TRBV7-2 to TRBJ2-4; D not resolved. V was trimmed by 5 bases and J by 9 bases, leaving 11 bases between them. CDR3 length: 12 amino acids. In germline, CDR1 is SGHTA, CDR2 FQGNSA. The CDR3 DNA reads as TGTGCCAGCAGCGATTACGGTGGCATTCAGTACTTC. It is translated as CASSDYGGIQYF.

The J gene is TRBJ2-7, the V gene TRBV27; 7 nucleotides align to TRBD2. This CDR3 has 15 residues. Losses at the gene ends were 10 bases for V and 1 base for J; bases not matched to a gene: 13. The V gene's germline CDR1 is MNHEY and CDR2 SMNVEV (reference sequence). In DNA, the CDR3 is TGTGCCACTTCGCCGGTACCTAGCGGATCCTACGAGCAGTACTTC. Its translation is CATSPVPSGSYEQYF.

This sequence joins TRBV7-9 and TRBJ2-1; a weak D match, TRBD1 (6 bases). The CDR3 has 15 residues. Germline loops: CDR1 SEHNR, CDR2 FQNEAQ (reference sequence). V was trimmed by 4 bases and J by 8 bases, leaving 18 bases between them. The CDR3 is CASSSISHRVHEQFF. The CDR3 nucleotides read TGTGCCAGCAGCTCCATAAGTCACAGGGTCCATGAGCAGTTCTTC.

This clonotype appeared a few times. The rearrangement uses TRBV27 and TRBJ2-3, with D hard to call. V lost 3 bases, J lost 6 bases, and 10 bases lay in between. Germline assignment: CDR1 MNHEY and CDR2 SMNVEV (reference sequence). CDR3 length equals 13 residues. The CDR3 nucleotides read TGTGCCAGCAGTTTCCGGGTGAAGGATACGCAGTATTTT. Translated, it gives CASSFRVKDTQYF.

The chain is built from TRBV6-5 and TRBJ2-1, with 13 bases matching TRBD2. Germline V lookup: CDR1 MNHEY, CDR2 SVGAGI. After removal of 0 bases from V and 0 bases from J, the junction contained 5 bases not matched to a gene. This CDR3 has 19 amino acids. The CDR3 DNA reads TGTGCCAGCAGTTACTCCATGGGACTAGCGGGGATCTCCTACAATGAGCAGTTCTTC. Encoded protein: CASSYSMGLAGISYNEQFF.

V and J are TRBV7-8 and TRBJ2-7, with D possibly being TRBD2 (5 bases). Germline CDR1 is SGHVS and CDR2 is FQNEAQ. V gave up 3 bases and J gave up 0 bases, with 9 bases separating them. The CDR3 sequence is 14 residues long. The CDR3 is CASSLEEGSYEQYF. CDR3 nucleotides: TGTGCCAGCAGCTTGGAGGAAGGCTCCTACGAGCAGTACTTC.

CDR3 DNA sequence: TGTGCCAGCAAGCGGGAGCACACAGATACGCAGTATTTT. Translating gives CASKREHTDTQYF. This chain connects TRBV2 to TRBJ2-3; TRBD2 matches at 8 bases. In germline, CDR1 is SNHLY, CDR2 FYNNEI. The junction had 2 bases not matched to a gene; V was cut back by 7 bases and J by 2 bases. The CDR3 is 13 amino acids.

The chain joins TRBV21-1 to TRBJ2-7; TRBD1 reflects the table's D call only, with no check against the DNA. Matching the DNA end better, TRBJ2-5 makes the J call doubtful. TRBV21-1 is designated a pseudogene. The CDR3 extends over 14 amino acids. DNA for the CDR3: TGTGCCAGCATAGGGCAGGTTGACAGGGAGACCCAGTACTTC. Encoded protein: CASIGQVDRETQYF.

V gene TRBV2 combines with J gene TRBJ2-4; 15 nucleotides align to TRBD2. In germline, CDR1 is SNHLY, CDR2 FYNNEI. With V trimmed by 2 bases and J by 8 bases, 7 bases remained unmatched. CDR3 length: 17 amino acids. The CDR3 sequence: CASSEWTSGGATDIQYF. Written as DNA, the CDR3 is TGTGCCAGCAGTGAATGGACTAGCGGGGGGGCAACGGACATTCAGTACTTC. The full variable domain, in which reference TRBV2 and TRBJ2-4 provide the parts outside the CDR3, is EPEVTQTPSHQVTQMGQEVILRCVPISNHLYFYWYRQILGQKVEFLVSFYNNEISEKSEIFDDQFSVERPDGSNFTLKIRSTKLEDSAMYFCASSEWTSGGATDIQYFGAGTRLSVL.

DNA of the CDR3: TGTGCCAGCGGGCAGGCGGTAGTGACTGAAGCTTTCTTT. As protein: CASGQAVVTEAFF. V and J are TRBV6-2 or TRBV6-3 and TRBJ1-1; D gene uncertain. The CDR3 is 13 amino acids. V shed 8 bases and J shed 5 bases, with 15 bases lying between them. Germline CDR1 reads MNHEY; CDR2 reads SVGEGT.

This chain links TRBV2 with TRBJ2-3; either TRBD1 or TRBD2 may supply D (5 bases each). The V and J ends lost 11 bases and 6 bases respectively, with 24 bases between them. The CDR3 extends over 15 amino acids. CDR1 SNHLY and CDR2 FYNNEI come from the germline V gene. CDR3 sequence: CAVPRDGQSSDTQYF. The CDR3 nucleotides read TGTGCCGTCCCCCGGGACGGCCAATCCAGTGATACGCAGTATTTT.

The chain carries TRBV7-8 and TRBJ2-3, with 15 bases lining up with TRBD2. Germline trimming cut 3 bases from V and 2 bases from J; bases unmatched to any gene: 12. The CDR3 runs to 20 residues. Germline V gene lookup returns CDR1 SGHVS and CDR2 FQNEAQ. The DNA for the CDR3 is TGTGCCAGCAGCTTTCCCGGGACTAGCGGGGGGACCGTGCCCACAGATACGCAGTATTTT. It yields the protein CASSFPGTSGGTVPTDTQYF. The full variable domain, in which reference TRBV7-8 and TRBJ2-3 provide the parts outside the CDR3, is GAGVSQSPRYKVAKRGQDVALRCDPISGHVSLFWYQQALGQGPEFLTYFQNEAQLDKSGLPSDRFFAERPEGSVSTLKIQRTQQEDSAVYLCASSFPGTSGGTVPTDTQYFGPGTRLTVL.

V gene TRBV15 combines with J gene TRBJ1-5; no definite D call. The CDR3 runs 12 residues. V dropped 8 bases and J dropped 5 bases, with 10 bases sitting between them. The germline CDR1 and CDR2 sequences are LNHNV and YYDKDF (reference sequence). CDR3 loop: CATSRIDQPQHF. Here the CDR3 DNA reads TGTGCCACCTCTCGAATAGATCAGCCCCAGCATTTT.

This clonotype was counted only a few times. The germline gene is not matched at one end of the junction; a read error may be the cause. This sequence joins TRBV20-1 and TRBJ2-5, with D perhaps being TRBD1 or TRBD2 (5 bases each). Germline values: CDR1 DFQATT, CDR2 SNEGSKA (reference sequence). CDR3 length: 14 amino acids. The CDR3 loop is CSAREDTEGETQYF. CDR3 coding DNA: TGCAGTGCCAGAGAGGACACCGAGGGGGAGACCCAGTACTTC.